The rows below give T cell receptor beta chains drawn from one sample of a study of blood T cell repertoires in COVID-19. The data were produced by immunoSEQ multiplex PCR, yet TCRdb's version contains in-frame clones alone and is incomplete. The data contain fewer than 65,000 clones, about 80% of them seen just once; the ten biggest clones take up roughly 3.5%. The specimen was peripheral blood. These receptors were obtained from a man aged 55 to 70 with acute or convalescent COVID-19. The CDR3 runs from the conserved cysteine through the conserved F or W. A D gene is named only where the DNA matches it firmly. The listing skips clone size in some rows; elsewhere it reads once, few, many or a size class.

j_call d_call clone_size v_call cdr3_aa cdr3_nt
TRBJ1-1 - - TRBV2 CATKSNTEAFF TGTGCCACAAAATCGAACACTGAAGCTTTCTTT
TRBJ2-3 - once TRBV4-1 CASSQVDGSLGTDTQYF TGCGCCAGCAGCCAAGTTGATGGGAGTTTGGGGACAGATACGCAGTATTTT
TRBJ1-5 TRBD1 - TRBV9 CASSEGTGGEPQHF TGTGCCAGCAGCGAGGGGACAGGGGGCGAGCCCCAGCATTTT
TRBJ2-2 - - TRBV19 CASSPRGTGNTGELFF TGTGCCAGTAGTCCACGCGGGACTGGGAACACCGGGGAGCTGTTTTTT
TRBJ1-6 - - TRBV19 CASNQGNNSPLHF TGTGCCAGTAATCAGGGGAACAATTCACCCCTCCACTTT
TRBJ1-2 TRBD1 few TRBV12-3/TRBV12-4 CASSPRDRSGYTF TGTGCCAGCAGTCCCCGGGACAGGTCTGGCTACACCTTC
TRBJ2-7 - - TRBV27 CASSWAGVTGEQYF TGTGCCAGCAGTTGGGCAGGGGTAACGGGGGAGCAGTACTTC
TRBJ2-7 - few TRBV7-6 CASSVSESNYEQYF TGTGCCAGCAGCGTTAGCGAGAGTAACTACGAGCAGTACTTC
TRBJ1-1 - once TRBV6-5 CASSYAGRTEAFF TGTGCCAGCAGTTATGCGGGGCGGACTGAAGCTTTCTTT
TRBJ2-3 TRBD2 - TRBV30 CAWSAPVGGALSTDTQYF TGTGCCTGGAGTGCCCCGGTCGGGGGGGCTCTCAGCACAGATACGCAGTATTTT
TRBJ1-2 - once TRBV12-3/TRBV12-4 CASSFGERVGYTF TGTGCCAGCAGTTTTGGGGAGCGAGTTGGCTACACCTTC
TRBJ1-1 - - TRBV7-9 CASSLSDKNTEAFF TGTGCCAGCAGCTTATCGGACAAGAACACTGAAGCTTTCTTT
TRBJ2-2 - - TRBV11-3 CASSLGLPPPGGGNTGELFF TGTGCCAGCAGCTTAGGCCTCCCCCCGCCAGGGGGAGGTAACACCGGGGAGCTGTTTTTT
TRBJ2-1 TRBD2 - TRBV12-5 CASGLAHLAGGPSNEQFF TGTGCTAGTGGTTTGGCCCACCTAGCGGGGGGGCCGAGCAATGAGCAGTTCTTC
TRBJ2-7 TRBD1 - TRBV6-5 CASEVTGVGEQYF TGTGCCAGCGAAGTCACAGGGGTGGGGGAGCAGTACTTC
TRBJ1-2 TRBD1 - TRBV7-9 CASSHATGGYGYTF TGTGCCAGCAGCCACGCGACAGGGGGCTATGGCTACACCTTC
TRBJ1-3 - - TRBV18 CASSPTANPGNTIYF TGTGCCAGCTCACCGACAGCTAACCCTGGAAACACCATATATTTT
TRBJ1-1 TRBD1 once TRBV18 CASSKGQGGYTEAFF TGTGCCAGCTCAAAGGGACAGGGTGGGTACACTGAAGCTTTCTTT
TRBJ1-1 - - TRBV4-1 CASSQDAPGLGDTEAFF TGCGCCAGCAGCCAAGACGCCCCAGGGTTAGGGGACACTGAAGCTTTCTTT
TRBJ1-5 - - TRBV7-8 CASSLAYRVEGLNQPQHF TGTGCCAGCAGCTTAGCCTACAGGGTTGAGGGACTAAATCAGCCCCAGCATTTT
TRBJ2-5 TRBD1 - TRBV7-6 CASSLGTGQYF TGTGCCAGCAGCCTCGGGACAGGCCAGTACTTC
TRBJ1-2 TRBD1 - TRBV5-4 CASSLAPGQVLYGYTF TGTGCCAGCAGCTTGGCGCCGGGACAGGTCCTCTATGGCTACACCTTC
TRBJ2-5 - once TRBV11-2 CASSLGGTSQETQYF TGTGCCAGCAGCTTAGGTGGGACAAGCCAAGAGACCCAGTACTTC
TRBJ1-2 - - TRBV12-3/TRBV12-4 CASSLRGAYGYTF TGTGCCAGCAGCCTGCGGGGGGCCTATGGCTACACCTTC
TRBJ2-7 - - TRBV7-2 CASSLAGGGFYEQYF TGTGCCAGCAGCTTAGCAGGAGGTGGATTCTACGAGCAGTACTTC
TRBJ1-2 - - TRBV20-1 CSAIPLRGYTF TGCAGTGCTATCCCCCTGCGCGGCTACACCTTC
TRBJ2-6 - - TRBV30 CAYLRRASGANVLTF TGTGCCTACCTAAGGAGAGCCTCTGGGGCCAACGTCCTGACTTTC
TRBJ2-7 - - TRBV5-4 CASSLGATEQYF TGTGCCAGCAGTTTGGGGGCGACCGAGCAGTACTTC
TRBJ2-6 TRBD1 once TRBV27 CASSLRGPNVLTF TGTGCCAGCAGTTTAAGGGGGCCCAACGTCCTGACTTTC
TRBJ1-1 - - TRBV2 CASRGGSLHTEAFF TGTGCCAGCAGGGGAGGTAGCCTGCACACTGAAGCTTTCTTT
TRBJ2-5 TRBD1 - TRBV7-9 CASSPTLGQGQTQYF TGTGCCAGCAGCCCCACGCTCGGACAGGGCCAGACCCAGTACTTC
TRBJ1-6 TRBD1 - TRBV6-5 CASSLGQGVGNSPLHF TGTGCCAGCAGTTTGGGCCAGGGGGTGGGTAATTCACCCCTCCACTTT
TRBJ2-3 TRBD2 - TRBV7-2 CASSLLAGAQCF TGTGCCAGCAGCTTGCTAGCGGGGGCCCAGTGTTTT
TRBJ1-1 - - TRBV28 CASSFGGANTEAFF TGTGCCAGCAGTTTTGGGGGGGCGAACACTGAAGCTTTCTTT
TRBJ1-4 - - TRBV2 CASSEALEGEKLFF TGTGCCAGCAGTGAAGCGCTTGAGGGTGAAAAACTGTTTTTT
TRBJ2-5 - - TRBV7-2 CASSFRQFQETQYF TGTGCCAGCAGCTTTCGACAGTTCCAAGAGACCCAGTACTTC
TRBJ1-2 - few TRBV18 CASSPQQGESADGYTF TGTGCCAGCTCACCGCAACAGGGAGAGAGTGCCGATGGCTACACCTTC
TRBJ2-3 - - TRBV2 CASTASFTDTQYF TGTGCCAGCACAGCGAGTTTCACAGATACGCAGTATTTT
TRBJ1-2 - - TRBV29-1 CSVEEDNPANYGYTF TGCAGCGTTGAAGAGGACAACCCAGCTAACTATGGCTACACCTTC
TRBJ1-2 TRBD1 - TRBV12-5 CASGLGGQGATGYTF TGTGCTAGTGGTTTGGGGGGACAGGGGGCGACGGGCTACACCTTC
TRBJ2-5 - - TRBV7-3 CASSSFMGGTQYF TGTGCCAGCAGCTCCTTTATGGGGGGGACCCAGTACTTC
TRBJ1-6 - - TRBV19 CASSIVQTHSYNSPLHF TGTGCCAGTAGTATCGTCCAGACACACTCCTATAATTCACCCCTCCACTTT
TRBJ2-2 - - TRBV6-6 CASSYTGTGAGELFF TGTGCCAGCAGTTACACCGGGACGGGAGCCGGGGAGCTGTTTTTT
TRBJ1-1 - - TRBV28 CASSWTANTEAFF TGTGCCAGCAGTTGGACTGCTAACACTGAAGCTTTCTTT
TRBJ2-5 - - TRBV14 CASSQRGHGETQYF TGTGCCAGCAGCCAACGGGGACATGGAGAGACCCAGTACTTC
TRBJ2-2 TRBD1 - TRBV11-2 CASTLGQGASGELFF TGTGCCAGCACCTTAGGACAGGGGGCGTCCGGGGAGCTGTTTTTT
TRBJ1-2 TRBD1 - TRBV7-9 CASSLAYRGEGYTF TGTGCCAGCAGCTTAGCCTACAGGGGTGAAGGCTACACCTTC
TRBJ1-5 - - TRBV28 CASLPIGHAIGQPQHF TGTGCCAGCCTCCCAATCGGACACGCAATCGGACAGCCCCAGCATTTT
TRBJ2-1 - - TRBV18 CASSVGTGWGNEQFF TGTGCCAGCTCAGTCGGAACAGGGTGGGGCAATGAGCAGTTCTTC
TRBJ2-4 TRBD1 - TRBV5-6 CASSLGQGADIQYF TGTGCCAGCAGCTTAGGACAGGGTGCGGACATTCAGTACTTC
TRBJ1-2 TRBD1 - TRBV19 CASTTDRGFNYGYTF TGTGCCAGTACCACGGACAGGGGTTTTAACTATGGCTACACCTTC
TRBJ1-6 TRBD1 - TRBV7-2 CASSLKTGRYNSPLHF TGTGCCAGCAGCTTAAAGACAGGGCGCTATAATTCACCCCTCCACTTT
TRBJ2-3 - - TRBV6-1 CASSYLDSIAYF TGTGCCAGCAGTTATCTGGACAGCATAGCGTATTTT
TRBJ1-2 TRBD1 - TRBV7-9 CASRRQGTDEYYGYTF TGTGCCAGCAGAAGACAGGGGACCGACGAGTACTATGGCTACACCTTC
TRBJ1-6 - - TRBV4-1 CASSQDSQGNSPLHF TGCGCCAGCAGCCAAGATTCGCAGGGGAATTCACCCCTCCACTTT
TRBJ2-7 TRBD1 - TRBV15 CATSSRTGPYEQYF TGTGCCACCAGCAGCCGGACAGGTCCCTACGAGCAGTACTTC
TRBJ1-1 - - TRBV5-1 CASSLAGVGEAFF TGCGCCAGCAGCTTGGCAGGGGTAGGTGAAGCTTTCTTT